These T cell receptor beta chains were read from a single sample in a study of shared clonotypes between healthy human individuals. The protocol was immunoSEQ multiplex PCR, while the TCRdb copy is restricted to in-frame clones and leaves out a portion. The table records around 1.6 million clones, 95% to 99% of them present only once. The sequencing input was naive CD4+ T cells sorted from blood. These receptors came from a young man in good health. The CDR3 runs from the conserved cysteine through the conserved F or W. A D gene is named only where the DNA matches it firmly. Expanded clones are given a class, and other clones once, few, many or no size at all.

>-|-|14|TRBV21-1|TRBJ1-2
CASSRTEATYGYTF
TGTGCCAGCAGCAGGACTGAGGCCACCTATGGCTACACCTTC
>-|-|16|TRBV21-1|TRBJ1-1
CASSKPPLLDGTEAFF
TGTGCCAGCAGCAAACCCCCCCTCCTAGATGGCACTGAAGCTTTCTTT
>-|-|16|TRBV19|TRBJ2-3
CASSLLNGGTTDTQYF
TGTGCCAGTAGCCTTCTTAATGGGGGGACCACAGATACGCAGTATTTT
>-|-|16|TRBV7-9|TRBJ2-1
CASSLASLGDDNEQFF
TGTGCCAGCAGCTTAGCTAGTCTCGGTGACGACAATGAGCAGTTCTTC
>TRBD2|-|14|TRBV10-3|TRBJ2-7
CAISFGGSSYEQYF
TGTGCCATCAGTTTTGGCGGGAGTTCCTACGAGCAGTACTTC
>-|once|12|TRBV10-3|TRBJ2-5
CAIMGVGETQYF
TGTGCCATCATGGGGGTAGGGGAGACCCAGTACTTC
>TRBD2|-|16|TRBV5-4|TRBJ2-5
CASSSPLREGQETQYF
TGTGCCAGCAGCTCCCCCCTGAGGGAGGGCCAGGAGACCCAGTACTTC
>-|once|13|TRBV5-6|TRBJ2-7
CASSLKLLNEQYF
TGTGCCAGCAGCTTAAAGCTTCTGAACGAGCAGTACTTC
>-|-|11|TRBV20-1|TRBJ1-1
CSARDHRGAFF
TGCAGTGCTAGAGATCATCGGGGAGCTTTCTTT
>-|-|12|TRBV7-9|TRBJ2-1
CASSQWGPEQFF
TGTGCCAGCAGCCAGTGGGGGCCTGAGCAGTTCTTC
>-|-|15|TRBV7-9|TRBJ2-5
CASSLEMGAGETQYF
TGTGCCAGCAGCTTAGAGATGGGGGCAGGAGAGACCCAGTACTTC
>-|-|14|TRBV10-1|TRBJ2-3
CASSPGIGEDTQYF
TGCGCCAGCAGCCCTGGGATCGGGGAAGATACGCAGTATTTT
>-|-|14|TRBV9|TRBJ1-1
CASSRTAMNTEAFF
TGTGCCAGCAGCCGGACAGCCATGAACACTGAAGCTTTCTTT
>-|-|11|TRBV28|TRBJ2-7
CASSSSYEQYF
TGTGCCAGCAGTTCCAGTTACGAGCAGTACTTC
>TRBD2|-|18|TRBV4-3|TRBJ2-1
CASSLHSGLAGGQNEQFF
TGCGCCAGCAGCCTGCACTCAGGACTAGCGGGAGGGCAGAATGAGCAGTTCTTC
>-|-|14|TRBV6-5|TRBJ2-1
CASSKAASYNEQFF
TGTGCCAGCAGCAAAGCGGCTTCCTACAATGAGCAGTTCTTC
>-|-|19|TRBV27|TRBJ2-7
CASSPLAWRGGQSGYEQYF
TGTGCCAGCAGCCCCCTCGCTTGGCGGGGAGGCCAGAGTGGCTACGAGCAGTACTTC
>-|-|10|TRBV29-1|TRBJ2-5
CSVEDSLPYF
TGCAGCGTTGAGGACTCTCTTCCGTACTTC
>-|-|12|TRBV5-5|TRBJ2-7
CASSLGAYEQYF
TGTGCCAGCAGCTTGGGGGCCTACGAGCAGTACTTC
>-|-|12|TRBV29-1|TRBJ2-3
CSVVRDTDTQYF
TGCAGCGTTGTACGGGACACAGATACGCAGTATTTT
>-|-|14|TRBV7-2|TRBJ2-7
CASSLGLPTYEQYF
TGTGCCAGCAGCTTAGGACTACCGACCTACGAGCAGTACTTC
>TRBD1|-|14|TRBV5-1|TRBJ2-1
CASSETTGFGEQFF
TGCGCCAGCAGCGAGACGACAGGGTTTGGTGAGCAGTTCTTC
>-|-|16|TRBV19|TRBJ2-3
CASSRRVGFRTDTQYF
TGTGCCAGTAGTCGAAGGGTAGGATTTCGCACAGATACGCAGTATTTT
>TRBD1|once|14|TRBV7-9|TRBJ2-3
CASSTDRVEDTQYF
TGTGCCAGCAGCACCGACAGGGTCGAAGATACGCAGTATTTT
>-|-|15|TRBV19|TRBJ2-1
CASSGGILSYNEQFF
TGTGCCAGTAGCGGCGGGATCCTCTCCTACAATGAGCAGTTCTTC
>TRBD2|-|15|TRBV7-6|TRBJ2-1
CASSLRSGRWNEQFF
TGTGCCAGCAGCTTAAGGAGCGGGAGGTGGAATGAGCAGTTCTTC
>-|-|13|TRBV10-3|TRBJ1-5
CAISESGNQPQHF
TGTGCCATCAGTGAGAGTGGCAATCAGCCCCAGCATTTT
>-|-|14|TRBV18|TRBJ2-6
CASFVPSGANVLTF
TGTGCCAGCTTTGTACCCTCTGGGGCCAACGTCCTGACTTTC
>TRBD1|-|17|TRBV4-3|TRBJ2-7
CASSARLPGQGGYEQYF
TGCGCCAGCAGCGCCCGCTTACCGGGACAGGGGGGCTACGAGCAGTACTTC
>TRBD2|-|14|TRBV27|TRBJ2-1
CATSRSGRANEQFF
TGTGCCACCTCACGGAGCGGGAGGGCCAATGAGCAGTTCTTC
>-|-|15|TRBV5-1|TRBJ1-4
CASSLRGLGNEKLFF
TGCGCCAGCAGCTTGCGGGGTTTGGGTAATGAAAAACTGTTTTTT
>-|-|15|TRBV11-2|TRBJ2-3
CASTVARGNTDTQYF
TGTGCCAGCACCGTAGCCAGGGGAAACACAGATACGCAGTATTTT